A single sample gave rise to the 22 T cell receptor beta chains below, sequenced in a study of control samples from healthy donors and cancer patients. The protocol was immunoSEQ multiplex PCR, while the TCRdb copy is restricted to in-frame clones and leaves out a portion. The sample has around 23,000 clones, 85% seen once. Material for sequencing was PBMCs. Every receptor here comes from a man aged 55 to 70 with head and neck cancer.

The V gene is TRBV7-8, the J gene TRBJ1-2; 8 bases are shared with TRBD1. The CDR3 has 12 amino acids. V shed 5 bases and J 7 bases; nucleotides not matched to a gene: 3. CDR1 and CDR2 (germline): SGHVS, FQNEAQ. CDR3: CASSLDRGGYTF. DNA of the CDR3: TGTGCCAGCAGCCTCGACAGGGGTGGCTACACCTTC. Together with reference TRBV7-8 and TRBJ1-2, the CDR3 gives the full variable domain: GAGVSQSPRYKVAKRGQDVALRCDPISGHVSLFWYQQALGQGPEFLTYFQNEAQLDKSGLPSDRFFAERPEGSVSTLKIQRTQQEDSAVYLCASSLDRGGYTFGSGTRLTVV.

The chain employs TRBV28 and TRBJ2-7; D perhaps matches TRBD2 (5 bases). This CDR3 has 11 amino acids. The V and J ends lost 6 bases and 4 bases respectively, with 7 bases between them. The germline V gene encodes CDR1 MDHEN and CDR2 SYDVKM. CDR3 bases: TGTGCCAGCAGCCGAGGGTACGAGCAGTACTTC. This translates into CASSRGYEQYF.

V gene TRBV7-9 combines with J gene TRBJ1-2; D gene ambiguous. This CDR3 comprises 14 residues. V was pared by 1 base and J by 4 bases, with 10 bases between. Per the germline V gene, CDR1 is SEHNR and CDR2 is FQNEAQ (reference sequence). The CDR3 loop is CASSLEGTSYGYTF. The CDR3, as DNA: TGTGCCAGCAGCTTAGAGGGTACGAGCTATGGCTACACCTTC.

The V call is TRBV12-3 or TRBV12-4, the J call TRBJ2-1; D remains ambiguous. This CDR3 is 12 amino acids long. Trimming shortened V by 3 bases and J by 6 bases, and 6 bases separated the two germline ends. The CDR3 sequence: CASSFLLNEQFF. The CDR3, as DNA: TGTGCCAGCAGTTTCCTGCTCAATGAGCAGTTCTTC.

A few counts support this clone. The chain recombines TRBV7-9 with TRBJ2-7; D is ambiguous. This CDR3 region has 11 residues. V was trimmed by 5 bases and J by 0 bases, leaving 2 bases between them. Germline V gene sequence: CDR1 SEHNR, CDR2 FQNEAQ (reference sequence). CDR3 coding DNA: TGTGCCAGCAGCACCTCCTACGAGCAGTACTTC. It translates to CASSTSYEQYF.

The gene calls are TRBV28 and TRBJ1-1; the match to TRBD1 covers 8 bases. The CDR3 totals 14 residues. The V and J ends lost 6 bases and 4 bases, in that order; junction bases with no gene match: 7. The germline V gene has CDR1 MDHEN and CDR2 SYDVKM. CDR3 protein: CASRPTGGPTEAFF. The CDR3 bases are TGTGCCAGCAGGCCTACAGGGGGGCCCACTGAAGCTTTCTTT.

The chain links TRBV11-1 to TRBJ2-2, with 14 bases identical to TRBD2. Germline V gene lookup returns CDR1 SGHAT and CDR2 FQDESV (reference sequence). Germline trimming cut 5 bases from V and 3 bases from J; bases unmatched to any gene: 2. This CDR3 is 16 amino acids long. The CDR3 region has the DNA TGTGCCAGCAGCCCGGGACTAGCGGGAGACACCGGGGAGCTGTTTTTT. It yields the protein CASSPGLAGDTGELFF.

The chain uses TRBV25-1 and TRBJ2-7; the D is unclear. V lost 4 bases and J 5 bases, leaving 15 bases between the germline ends. Germline CDR1 reads MGHDK; CDR2 reads SYGVNS. This CDR3 is 14 amino acids long. The DNA of the CDR3 is TGTGCCAGCAGTGTAATTGGCGCCTTTCACGAGCAGTACTTC. It is translated as CASSVIGAFHEQYF.

This clone was recorded once. The chain has TRBV6-6 and TRBJ1-1, with a possible D match to TRBD1 (6 bases). CDR1 is MNHNY and CDR2 is SVGAGI in the germline V gene (reference sequence). The V gene lost 5 bases and the J gene lost 1 base, with 17 bases spanning the gap. This CDR3 spans 16 amino acids. The chain's CDR3 is CASSKTTGSQNTEAFF. The CDR3 DNA follows: TGTGCCAGCAGTAAAACGACAGGCTCACAGAACACTGAAGCTTTCTTT.

This rearrangement joins TRBV5-4 to TRBJ1-1, with D unresolved. The V gene lost 3 bases and the J gene lost 5 bases, with 17 bases spanning the gap. The CDR3 is made up of 15 amino acids. In germline, CDR1 is SGHNT, CDR2 YYREEE (reference sequence). CDR3 loop: CASSSGIGSGTEAFF. In DNA form, the CDR3 reads TGTGCCAGCAGCTCCGGAATAGGCTCGGGGACTGAAGCTTTCTTT. The entire variable domain, with the rest obtained from reference TRBV5-4 and TRBJ1-1, is as follows: ETGVTQSPTHLIKTRGQQVTLRCSSQSGHNTVSWYQQALGQGPQFIFQYYREEENGRGNFPPRFSGLQFPNYSSELNVNALELDDSALYLCASSSGIGSGTEAFFGQGTRLTVV.

This chain connects TRBV10-3 to TRBJ2-1; 8 nucleotides align to TRBD2. Per the germline V gene, CDR1 is ENHRY and CDR2 is SYGVKD. Losses at the gene ends were 6 bases for V and 6 bases for J; bases not matched to a gene: 7. There are 14 residues in the CDR3. The CDR3, as DNA: TGTGCCATCAGGGTAGCGGGAACCGGCAATGAGCAGTTCTTC. Protein: CAIRVAGTGNEQFF.

This chain uses TRBV7-9 with TRBJ2-1; 9 bases map to TRBD2. Germline V gene sequence: CDR1 SEHNR, CDR2 FQNEAQ (reference sequence). The V and J ends lost 8 bases and 9 bases, in that order; junction bases with no gene match: 8. The CDR3 runs 13 residues. In nucleotides, the CDR3 is TGTGCCAGCGAGGTAGCGGGAGCTACTGAGCAGTTCTTC. This gives the protein CASEVAGATEQFF.

V is TRBV30 and J is TRBJ1-2; tentative D call: TRBD1 (5 bases). V was clipped by 1 base and J by 4 bases, with 10 bases between them. The CDR3 spans 13 residues. Germline V gives CDR1 GTSNPN, CDR2 SVGIG (reference sequence). The CDR3, as DNA: TGTGCCTGGAGTGCCCACAGGTTCTATGGCTACACCTTC. Translating it yields CAWSAHRFYGYTF.

This chain connects TRBV27 to TRBJ2-5; TRBD1 aligns across 9 bases. CDR1 and CDR2 (germline): MNHEY, SMNVEV (reference sequence). With V trimmed by 2 bases and J by 2 bases, 3 bases remained unmatched. The CDR3 consists of 15 residues. Here the CDR3 reads CASSLGDREQETQYF. The DNA for the CDR3 is TGTGCCAGCAGTTTAGGGGACAGGGAACAAGAGACCCAGTACTTC.

This clone was seen a few times. CDR3 amino acids: CASSSGSRRDTQYF. CDR3 nucleotides: TGTGCCAGCAGCTCCGGGTCTAGGCGGGATACGCAGTATTTT. The chain has TRBV7-2 and TRBJ2-3; D gene unclear. CDR3 length: 14 residues. V lost 4 bases and J 6 bases, leaving 14 bases between the germline ends. CDR1 SGHTA and CDR2 FQGNSA come from the germline V gene.

The chain joins TRBV7-2 to TRBJ2-1; no reliable D call. The germline V and J ends were trimmed by 5 bases and 9 bases, with 11 bases remaining between them. This CDR3 comprises 12 residues. Per germline, CDR1 SGHTA and CDR2 FQGNSA. CDR3 amino acids: CASSKAWSEQFF. The CDR3 nucleotides read TGTGCCAGCAGCAAGGCGTGGAGTGAGCAGTTCTTC.

The V call is TRBV18, the J call TRBJ2-7; TRBD1 matches 7 bases. CDR3 length equals 15 residues. The germline V gene has CDR1 KGHSH and CDR2 LQKENI. Trimming at V came to 2 bases and at J to 7 bases, leaving 11 bases not matched to a gene. In nucleotides, the CDR3 is TGTGCCAGCTCACCAAGTCGGGACAGCATCTTGGAGCAGTACGTC. Amino acids: CASSPSRDSILEQYV.

The V call is TRBV11-2, the J call TRBJ2-4; the D call may be TRBD1 or TRBD2 (5 bases each). CDR1 and CDR2 (germline): SGHAT, FQNNGV. Trimming cost V 7 bases and J 0 bases, with 16 bases left between them. This CDR3 is built from 16 residues. The CDR3 region is CASIRGVHIAKNIQYF. The CDR3 coding sequence is TGTGCCAGCATTCGGGGCGTCCATATAGCCAAAAACATTCAGTACTTC.

The chain has TRBV7-8 and TRBJ2-1; D perhaps matches TRBD2 (5 bases). Trimming shortened V by 2 bases and J by 6 bases, and 14 bases separated the two germline ends. This CDR3 spans 15 amino acids. The germline CDR1 and CDR2 sequences are SGHVS and FQNEAQ. The CDR3, as DNA: TGTGCCAGCAGCTTACCTCGGGGTTTGCCCAATGAGCAGTTCTTC. Its translation: CASSLPRGLPNEQFF.

The rearrangement uses TRBV2 and TRBJ2-3; D might be TRBD2 (6 bases). This CDR3 has 13 amino acids. Germline CDR1 reads SNHLY; CDR2 reads FYNNEI. Trimming left V 7 bases short and J 4 bases short, with 12 bases between. The CDR3 spells CASIADVPDTQYF. In DNA, the CDR3 is TGTGCCAGCATAGCGGATGTCCCAGATACGCAGTATTTT.

The chain uses TRBV29-1 and TRBJ2-7, with D unclear. The CDR3 has 12 amino acids. Germline values: CDR1 SQVTM, CDR2 ANQGSEA. The V end lost 5 bases, the J end lost 5 bases, and 13 bases lay between the germline ends. CDR3 in amino acids: CSVLPSWNEQYF. The CDR3 DNA reads TGCAGCGTTCTGCCCTCCTGGAACGAGCAGTACTTC.

The chain carries TRBV20-1 and TRBJ1-2; weak D call: TRBD1 (6 bases). Deletions cut 3 bases from V and 7 bases from J, with 12 bases between. This CDR3 has 12 amino acids. From germline, CDR1 is DFQATT and CDR2 SNEGSKA (reference sequence). CDR3 in amino acids: CSASGGAIGYTF. The DNA for the CDR3 is TGCAGTGCTAGTGGGGGGGCGATTGGCTACACCTTC.